This T cell receptor beta chain is from a study of human T cells and chemical hapten exposure. Points from the study as a whole: Following DPC sensitization, TCRs present above 1 in 1000 frequency showed no change.

The V end was cut by 3 bases, the J end by 0 bases, with 5 bases between. The CDR3 extends over 15 amino acids. Per the germline V gene, CDR1 is KGHDR and CDR2 is SFDVKD. As to time point: patch test 2, 6 weeks after DPC sensitization. Documented treatment: therapeutic diphenylcyclopropenone sensitization with weekly scalp DPC. Unfractionated whole blood yielded total RNA. Individual cDNA molecules received unique molecular identifiers in the library. Each CDR3 protein is one row after TCRdb ran MiXCR on the RACE reads. This sample carries some 88,000 distinct CDR3 sequences, around 10% of them seen once, and the ten largest clones take around 2.1%. Worth noting for this clonotype: Antigen: not known.

The sequence was collected from a man in his forties with alopecia areata. Some clones in this sample may be carry-over from other donors' samples. The chain links TRBV24-1 to TRBJ2-6; D remains unclear. The sample consisted of whole blood, taken in connection with sensitization to the hapten diphenylcyclopropenone (DPC). The CDR3 loop is CATSDQTSGANVLTF. In nucleotides, the CDR3 is TGTGCCACCAGTGATCAGACCTCTGGGGCCAACGTCCTGACTTTC.